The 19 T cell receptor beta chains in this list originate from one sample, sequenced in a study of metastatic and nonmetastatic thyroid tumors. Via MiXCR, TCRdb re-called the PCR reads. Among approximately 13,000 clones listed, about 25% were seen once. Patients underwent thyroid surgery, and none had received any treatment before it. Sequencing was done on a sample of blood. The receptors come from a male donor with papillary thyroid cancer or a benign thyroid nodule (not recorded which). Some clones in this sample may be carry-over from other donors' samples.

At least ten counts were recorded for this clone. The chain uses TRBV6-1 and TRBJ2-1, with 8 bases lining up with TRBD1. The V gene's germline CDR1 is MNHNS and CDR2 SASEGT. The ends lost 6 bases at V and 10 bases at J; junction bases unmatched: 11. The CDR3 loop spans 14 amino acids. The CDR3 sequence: CASSMDPGGREQFF. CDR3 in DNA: TGTGCCAGCAGCATGGATCCAGGGGGCAGGGAGCAGTTCTTC.

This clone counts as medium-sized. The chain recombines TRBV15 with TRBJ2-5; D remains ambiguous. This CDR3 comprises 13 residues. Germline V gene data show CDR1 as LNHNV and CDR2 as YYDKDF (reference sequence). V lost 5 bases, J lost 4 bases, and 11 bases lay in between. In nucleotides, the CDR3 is TGTGCCACCAGCGCCCTAGGCGGAGAGACCCAGTACTTC. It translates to CATSALGGETQYF.

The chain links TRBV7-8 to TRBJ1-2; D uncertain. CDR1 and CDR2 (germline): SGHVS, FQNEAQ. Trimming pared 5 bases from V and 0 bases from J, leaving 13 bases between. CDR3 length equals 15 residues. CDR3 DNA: TGTGCCAGCAGCCTTACCGGCCAGACTAACTATGGCTACACCTTC. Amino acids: CASSLTGQTNYGYTF. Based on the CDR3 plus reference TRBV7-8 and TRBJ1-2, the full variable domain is GAGVSQSPRYKVAKRGQDVALRCDPISGHVSLFWYQQALGQGPEFLTYFQNEAQLDKSGLPSDRFFAERPEGSVSTLKIQRTQQEDSAVYLCASSLTGQTNYGYTFGSGTRLTVV.

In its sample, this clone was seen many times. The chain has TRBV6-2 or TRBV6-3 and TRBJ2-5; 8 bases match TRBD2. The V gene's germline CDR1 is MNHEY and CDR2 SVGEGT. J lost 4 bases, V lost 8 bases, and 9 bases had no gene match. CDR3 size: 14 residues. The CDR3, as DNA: TGTGCCAGCTCCGCAGCGGGAGAAGCAGAGACCCAGTACTTC. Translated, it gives CASSAAGEAETQYF.

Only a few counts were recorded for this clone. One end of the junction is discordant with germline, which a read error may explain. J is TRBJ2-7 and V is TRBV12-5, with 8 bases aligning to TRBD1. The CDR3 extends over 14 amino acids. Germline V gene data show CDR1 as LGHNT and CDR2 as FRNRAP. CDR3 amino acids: CASDLAYRGEEQYF. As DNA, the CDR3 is TGTGCTAGTGATTTGGCATACAGGGGGGAGGAGCAGTACTTC.

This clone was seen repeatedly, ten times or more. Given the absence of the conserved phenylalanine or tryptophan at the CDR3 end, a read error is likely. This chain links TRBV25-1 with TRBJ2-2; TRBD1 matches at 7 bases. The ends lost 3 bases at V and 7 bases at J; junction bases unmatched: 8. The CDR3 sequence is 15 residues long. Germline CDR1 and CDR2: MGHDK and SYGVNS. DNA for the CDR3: TGTGCCAGCAGTGACCGACAGGGCGCGGGCGGGGAGCTGTTTTAT. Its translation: CASSDRQGAGGELFY.

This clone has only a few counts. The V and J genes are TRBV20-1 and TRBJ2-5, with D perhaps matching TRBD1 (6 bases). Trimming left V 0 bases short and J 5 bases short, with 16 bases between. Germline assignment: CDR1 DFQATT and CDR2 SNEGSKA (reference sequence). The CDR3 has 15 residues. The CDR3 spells CSARDGFEGEETQYF. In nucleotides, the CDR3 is TGCAGTGCTAGAGATGGGTTCGAGGGGGAGGAGACCCAGTACTTC.

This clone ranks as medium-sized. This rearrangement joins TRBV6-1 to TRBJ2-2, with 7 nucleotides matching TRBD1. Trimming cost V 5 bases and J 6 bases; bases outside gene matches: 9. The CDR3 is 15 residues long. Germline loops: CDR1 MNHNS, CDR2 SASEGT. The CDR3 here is CASSYRGQRSGELFF. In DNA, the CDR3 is TGTGCCAGCAGTTATAGGGGACAGAGGTCCGGGGAGCTGTTTTTT.

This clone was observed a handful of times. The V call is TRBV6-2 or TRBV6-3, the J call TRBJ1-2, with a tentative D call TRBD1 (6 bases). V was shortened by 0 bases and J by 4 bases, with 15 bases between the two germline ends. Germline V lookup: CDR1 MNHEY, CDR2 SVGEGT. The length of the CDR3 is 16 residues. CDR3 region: CASSYSMGAPGYGYTF. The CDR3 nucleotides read TGTGCCAGCAGTTACTCGATGGGGGCTCCAGGCTATGGCTACACCTTC.

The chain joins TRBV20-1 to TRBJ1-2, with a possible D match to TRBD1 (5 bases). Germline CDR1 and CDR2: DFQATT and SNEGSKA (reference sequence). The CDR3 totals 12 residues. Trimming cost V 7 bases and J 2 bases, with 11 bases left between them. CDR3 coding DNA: TGCAGTGGACGACAGTCCAACTATGGCTACACCTTC. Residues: CSGRQSNYGYTF.

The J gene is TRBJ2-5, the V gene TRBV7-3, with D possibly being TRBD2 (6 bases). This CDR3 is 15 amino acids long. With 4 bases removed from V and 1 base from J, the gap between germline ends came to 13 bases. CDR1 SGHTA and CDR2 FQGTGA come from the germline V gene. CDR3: CASSSAGTSQETQYF. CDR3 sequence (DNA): TGTGCCAGCAGCTCCGCCGGGACTTCCCAAGAGACCCAGTACTTC.

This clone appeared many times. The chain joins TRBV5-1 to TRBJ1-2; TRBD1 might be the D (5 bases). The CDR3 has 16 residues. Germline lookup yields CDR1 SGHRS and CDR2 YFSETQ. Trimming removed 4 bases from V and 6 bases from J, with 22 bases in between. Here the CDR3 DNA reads TGCGCCAGCAGCCCTGTTGGGGGTCTCCCTGGGGATGGCTACACCTTC. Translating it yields CASSPVGGLPGDGYTF.

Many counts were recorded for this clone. CDR3 nucleotide sequence: TGCGCCAGCAGCCCCTACCCGGCGGGGGCACAATGGGCCAAAAACATTCAGTACTTC. This gives the protein CASSPYPAGAQWAKNIQYF. The chain joins TRBV4-1 to TRBJ2-4; TRBD2 might be the D (7 bases). CDR1 MGHRA and CDR2 YSYEKL come from the germline V gene. Trimming pared 4 bases from V and 1 base from J, leaving 23 bases between. The CDR3 totals 19 residues.

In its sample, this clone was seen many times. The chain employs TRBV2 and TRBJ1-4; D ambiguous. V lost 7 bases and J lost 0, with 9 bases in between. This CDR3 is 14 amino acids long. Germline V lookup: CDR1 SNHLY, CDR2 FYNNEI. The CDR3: CASKEGTTNEKLFF. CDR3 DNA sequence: TGTGCCAGCAAGGAGGGAACAACTAATGAAAAACTGTTTTTT.

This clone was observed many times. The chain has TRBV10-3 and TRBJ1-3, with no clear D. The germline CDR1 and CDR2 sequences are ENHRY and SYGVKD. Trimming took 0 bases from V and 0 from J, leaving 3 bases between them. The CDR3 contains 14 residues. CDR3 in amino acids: CAISESFSGNTIYF. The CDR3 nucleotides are TGTGCCATCAGTGAGTCATTCTCTGGAAACACCATATATTTT.

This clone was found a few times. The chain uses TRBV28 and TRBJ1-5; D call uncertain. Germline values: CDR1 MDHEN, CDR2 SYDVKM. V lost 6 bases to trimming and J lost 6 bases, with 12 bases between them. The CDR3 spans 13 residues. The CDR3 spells CASRLRSSQPQHF. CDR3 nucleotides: TGTGCCAGCAGGCTCCGATCGTCTCAGCCCCAGCATTTT.

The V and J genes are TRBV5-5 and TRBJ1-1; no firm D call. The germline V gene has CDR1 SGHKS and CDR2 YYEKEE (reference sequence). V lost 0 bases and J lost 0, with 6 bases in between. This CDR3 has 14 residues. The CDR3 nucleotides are TGTGCCAGCAGCTTGGATACTGTGAACACTGAAGCTTTCTTT. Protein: CASSLDTVNTEAFF.

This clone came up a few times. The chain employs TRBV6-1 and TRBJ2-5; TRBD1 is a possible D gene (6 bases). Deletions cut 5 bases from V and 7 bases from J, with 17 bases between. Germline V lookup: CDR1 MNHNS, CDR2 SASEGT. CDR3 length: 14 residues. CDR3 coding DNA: TGTGCCAGCAGTCATAACAGGGACCCTCGGACCCAGTACTTC. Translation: CASSHNRDPRTQYF.

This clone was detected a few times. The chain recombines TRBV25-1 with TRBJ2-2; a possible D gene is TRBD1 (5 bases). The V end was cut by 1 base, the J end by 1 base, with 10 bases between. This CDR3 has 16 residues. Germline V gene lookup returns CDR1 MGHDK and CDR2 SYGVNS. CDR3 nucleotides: TGTGCCAGCAGTGAATGGGGTCAGGGGAACACCGGGGAGCTGTTTTTT. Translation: CASSEWGQGNTGELFF. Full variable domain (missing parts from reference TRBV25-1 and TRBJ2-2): EADIYQTPRYLVIGTGKKITLECSQTMGHDKMYWYQQDPGMELHLIHYSYGVNSTEKGDLSSESTVSRIRTEHFPLTLESARPSHTSQYLCASSEWGQGNTGELFFGEGSRLTVL.